This TCR beta chain derives from a study of blood T cell repertoires in COVID-19. The wider study: COVID-19 samples collected from the United States, Italy and Spain covered acute and convalescent phases.

In Seattle, patients joined the study during active infection and were tracked longitudinally. Original handling: Amplified reference gene primers provided the basis for estimating nucleated cell counts. Assay: immunoSEQ multiplex PCR; the TCRdb copy retains only in-frame clones and omits some. V, J and clone size are taken as reported in that table, and D and trimming were inferred from the DNA itself. Of around 270,000 clones in the sample, about 91% are singletons; the top ten hold approximately 2.6%. The CDR3 runs to 15 residues. The germline gives CDR1 SGDLS, CDR2 YYNGEE. The V segment lost 3 bases and the J segment 4 bases; nucleotides outside the gene matches: 7.

The sequenced sample consisted of peripheral blood. This clonotype was obtained from a person between 18 and 30 years old with COVID-19, enrolled during active disease. The chain joins TRBV9 to TRBJ1-3; 7 bases fit TRBD1. The DNA of the CDR3 is TGTGCCAGCAGCGCTACCGGGACAGCAGGAAACACCATATATTTT. It translates to CASSATGTAGNTIYF.